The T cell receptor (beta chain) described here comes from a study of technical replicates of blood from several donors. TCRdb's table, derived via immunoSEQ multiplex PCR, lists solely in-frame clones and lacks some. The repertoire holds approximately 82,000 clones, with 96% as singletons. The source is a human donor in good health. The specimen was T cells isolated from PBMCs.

The CDR3 DNA follows: TGTGCCAGCAGCTTACTAGCGGGAGTTACCTACGAGCAGTACTTC. Its protein product is CASSLLAGVTYEQYF. The chain recombines TRBV5-6 with TRBJ2-7; TRBD2 matches 11 bases. Germline assignment: CDR1 SGHDT and CDR2 YYEEEE. V lost 2 bases, J lost 2 bases, and 3 bases stayed unmatched. This CDR3 spans 15 amino acids.